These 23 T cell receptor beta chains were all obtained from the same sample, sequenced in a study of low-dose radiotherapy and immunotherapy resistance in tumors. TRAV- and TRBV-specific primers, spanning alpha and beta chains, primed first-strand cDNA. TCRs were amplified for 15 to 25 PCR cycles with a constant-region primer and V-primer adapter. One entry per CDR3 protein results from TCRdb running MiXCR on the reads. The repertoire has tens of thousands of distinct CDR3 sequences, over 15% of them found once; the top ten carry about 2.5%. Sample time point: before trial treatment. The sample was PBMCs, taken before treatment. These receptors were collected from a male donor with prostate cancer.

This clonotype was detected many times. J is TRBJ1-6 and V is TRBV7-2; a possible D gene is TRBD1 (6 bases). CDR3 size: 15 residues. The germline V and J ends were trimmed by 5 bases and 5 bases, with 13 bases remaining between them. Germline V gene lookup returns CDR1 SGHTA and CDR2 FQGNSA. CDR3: CASSPTDSDNSPLHF. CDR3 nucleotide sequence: TGTGCCAGCAGCCCAACGGACAGCGATAATTCACCCCTCCACTTT.

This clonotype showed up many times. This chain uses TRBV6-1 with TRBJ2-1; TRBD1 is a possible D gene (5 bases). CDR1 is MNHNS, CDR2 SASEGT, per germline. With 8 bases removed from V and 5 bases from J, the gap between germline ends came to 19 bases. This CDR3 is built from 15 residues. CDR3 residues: CASCRLGETNNEQFF. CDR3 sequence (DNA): TGTGCCAGCTGCAGGTTAGGGGAAACGAACAATGAGCAGTTCTTC.

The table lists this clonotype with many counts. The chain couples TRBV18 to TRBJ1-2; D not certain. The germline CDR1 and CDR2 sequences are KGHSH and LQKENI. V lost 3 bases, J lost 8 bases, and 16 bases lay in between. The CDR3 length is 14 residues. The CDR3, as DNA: TGTGCCAGCTCACCTGAATCAACCAAGAGGGGCTACACCTTC. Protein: CASSPESTKRGYTF.

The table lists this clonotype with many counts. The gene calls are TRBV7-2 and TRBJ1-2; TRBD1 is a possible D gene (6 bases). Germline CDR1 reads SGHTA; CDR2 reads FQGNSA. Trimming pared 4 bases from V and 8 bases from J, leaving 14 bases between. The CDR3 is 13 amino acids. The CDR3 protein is CASSSTGNGGYTF. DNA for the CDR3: TGTGCCAGCAGCTCCACAGGGAACGGGGGCTACACCTTC.

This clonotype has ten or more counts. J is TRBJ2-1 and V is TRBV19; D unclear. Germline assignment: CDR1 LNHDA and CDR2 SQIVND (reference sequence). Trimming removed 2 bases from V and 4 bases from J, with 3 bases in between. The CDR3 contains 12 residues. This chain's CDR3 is CASSIRYNEQFF. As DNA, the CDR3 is TGTGCCAGTAGTATAAGGTACAATGAGCAGTTCTTC.

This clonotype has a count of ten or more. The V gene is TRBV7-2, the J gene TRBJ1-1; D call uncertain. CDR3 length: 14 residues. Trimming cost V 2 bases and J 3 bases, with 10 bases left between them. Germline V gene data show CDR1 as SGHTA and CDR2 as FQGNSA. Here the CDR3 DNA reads TGTGCCAGCAGCTTACTTGCGGCGCACACTGAAGCTTTCTTT. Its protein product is CASSLLAAHTEAFF.

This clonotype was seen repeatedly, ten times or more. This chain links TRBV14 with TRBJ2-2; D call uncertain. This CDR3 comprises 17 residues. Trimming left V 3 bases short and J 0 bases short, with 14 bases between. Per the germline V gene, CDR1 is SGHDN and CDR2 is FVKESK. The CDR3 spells CASSHPPGRTNTGELFF. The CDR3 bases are TGTGCCAGCAGCCACCCCCCCGGCAGGACGAACACCGGGGAGCTGTTTTTT.

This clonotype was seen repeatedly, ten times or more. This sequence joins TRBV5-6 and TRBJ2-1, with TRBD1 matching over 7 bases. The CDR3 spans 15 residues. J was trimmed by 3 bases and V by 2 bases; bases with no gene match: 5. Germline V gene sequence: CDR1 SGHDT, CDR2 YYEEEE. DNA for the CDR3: TGTGCCAGCAGCTTCACTTGGGACAGCTACAATGAGCAGTTCTTC. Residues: CASSFTWDSYNEQFF.

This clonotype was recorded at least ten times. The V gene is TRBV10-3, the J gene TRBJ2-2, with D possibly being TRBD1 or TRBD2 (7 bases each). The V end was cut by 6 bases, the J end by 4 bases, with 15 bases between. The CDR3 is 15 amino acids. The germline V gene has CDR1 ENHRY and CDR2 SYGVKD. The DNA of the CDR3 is TGTGCCATCAGGAAACAGGGGAGGGGCACCGGGGAGCTGTTTTTT. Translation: CAIRKQGRGTGELFF.

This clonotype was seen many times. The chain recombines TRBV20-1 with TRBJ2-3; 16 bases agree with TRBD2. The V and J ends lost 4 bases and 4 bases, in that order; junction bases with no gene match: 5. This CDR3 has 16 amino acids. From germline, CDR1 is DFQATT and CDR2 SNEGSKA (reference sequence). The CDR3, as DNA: TGCAGTGCTACACCGGGACTAGCGGGGGGGTCAGATACGCAGTATTTT. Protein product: CSATPGLAGGSDTQYF.

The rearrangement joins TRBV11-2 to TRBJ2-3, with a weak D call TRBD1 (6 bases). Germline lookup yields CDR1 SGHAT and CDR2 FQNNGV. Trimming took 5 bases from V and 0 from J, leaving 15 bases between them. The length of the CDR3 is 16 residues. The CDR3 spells CASSPEYRASTDTQYF. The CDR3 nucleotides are TGTGCCAGCAGCCCCGAATACAGGGCCAGCACAGATACGCAGTATTTT.

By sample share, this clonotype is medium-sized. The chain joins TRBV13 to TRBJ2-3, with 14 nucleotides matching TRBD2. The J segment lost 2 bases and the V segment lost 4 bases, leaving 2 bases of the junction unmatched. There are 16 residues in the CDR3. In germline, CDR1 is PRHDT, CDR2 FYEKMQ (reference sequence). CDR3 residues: CASSWGLAGDTDTQYF. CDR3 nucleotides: TGTGCCAGCAGCTGGGGACTAGCGGGGGACACAGATACGCAGTATTTT. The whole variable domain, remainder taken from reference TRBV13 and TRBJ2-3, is AAGVIQSPRHLIKEKRETATLKCYPIPRHDTVYWYQQGPGQDPQFLISFYEKMQSDKGSIPDRFSAQQFSDYHSELNMSSLELGDSALYFCASSWGLAGDTDTQYFGPGTRLTVL.

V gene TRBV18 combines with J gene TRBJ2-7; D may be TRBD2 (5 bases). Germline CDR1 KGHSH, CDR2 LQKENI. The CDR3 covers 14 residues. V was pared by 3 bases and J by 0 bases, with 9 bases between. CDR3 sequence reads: CASSPLRDSYEQYF. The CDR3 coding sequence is TGTGCCAGCTCACCTCTCCGGGACTCCTACGAGCAGTACTTC.

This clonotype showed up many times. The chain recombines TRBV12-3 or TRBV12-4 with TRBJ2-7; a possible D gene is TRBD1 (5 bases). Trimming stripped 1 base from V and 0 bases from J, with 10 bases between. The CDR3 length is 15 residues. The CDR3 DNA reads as TGTGCCAGCAGTTTAGGGGGCCTACTCTCCTACGAGCAGTACTTC. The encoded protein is CASSLGGLLSYEQYF.

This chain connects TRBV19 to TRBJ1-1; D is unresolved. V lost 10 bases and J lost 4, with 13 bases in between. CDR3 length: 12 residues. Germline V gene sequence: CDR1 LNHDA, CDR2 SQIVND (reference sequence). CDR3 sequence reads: CAIGVLGTEAFF. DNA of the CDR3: TGTGCCATCGGAGTTTTAGGCACTGAAGCTTTCTTT.

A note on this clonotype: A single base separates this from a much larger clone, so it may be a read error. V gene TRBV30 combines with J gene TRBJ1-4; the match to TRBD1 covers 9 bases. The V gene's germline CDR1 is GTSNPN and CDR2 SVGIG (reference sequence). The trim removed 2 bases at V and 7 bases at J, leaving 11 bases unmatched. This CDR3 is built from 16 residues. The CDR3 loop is CAWSTGTGNPSEKLFF. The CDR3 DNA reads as TGTGCCTGGAGTACCGGGACAGGGAACCCTTCTGAAAAACTGTTTTTT.

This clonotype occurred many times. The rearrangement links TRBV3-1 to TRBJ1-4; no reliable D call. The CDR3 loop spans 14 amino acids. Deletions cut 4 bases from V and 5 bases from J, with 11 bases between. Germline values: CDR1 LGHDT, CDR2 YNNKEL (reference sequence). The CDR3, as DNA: TGTGCCAGCAGCCCTCTGGACGGAAATGAAAAACTGTTTTTT. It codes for CASSPLDGNEKLFF.

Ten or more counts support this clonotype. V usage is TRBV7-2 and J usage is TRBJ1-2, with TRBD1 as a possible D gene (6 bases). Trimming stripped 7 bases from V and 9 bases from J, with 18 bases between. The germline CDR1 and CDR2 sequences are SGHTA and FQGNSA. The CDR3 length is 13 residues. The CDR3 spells CASTHDRQRSYTF. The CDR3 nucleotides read TGTGCCAGCACCCACGACAGGCAACGGAGCTACACCTTC.

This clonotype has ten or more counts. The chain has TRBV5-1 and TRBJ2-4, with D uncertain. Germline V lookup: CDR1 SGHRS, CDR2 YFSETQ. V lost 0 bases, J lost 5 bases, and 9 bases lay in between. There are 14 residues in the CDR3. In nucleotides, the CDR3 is TGCGCCAGCAGCTTGGGACAACCCCAAAACATTCAGTACTTC. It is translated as CASSLGQPQNIQYF.

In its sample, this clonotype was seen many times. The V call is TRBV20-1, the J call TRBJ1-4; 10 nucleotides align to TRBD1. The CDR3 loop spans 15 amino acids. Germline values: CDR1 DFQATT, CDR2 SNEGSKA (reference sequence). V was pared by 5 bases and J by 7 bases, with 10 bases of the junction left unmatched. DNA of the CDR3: TGCAGTGCTTTCGACAGGGGGCCAAGTAGTGAAAAACTGTTTTTT. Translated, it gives CSAFDRGPSSEKLFF.

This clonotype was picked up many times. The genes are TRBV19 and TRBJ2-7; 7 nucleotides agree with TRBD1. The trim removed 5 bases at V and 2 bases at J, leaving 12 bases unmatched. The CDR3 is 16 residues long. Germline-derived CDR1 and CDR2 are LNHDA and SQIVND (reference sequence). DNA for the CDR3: TGTGCCAGTAGTCCTTTTGGGCAGGGGGAGACCTACGAGCAGTACTTC. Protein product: CASSPFGQGETYEQYF.

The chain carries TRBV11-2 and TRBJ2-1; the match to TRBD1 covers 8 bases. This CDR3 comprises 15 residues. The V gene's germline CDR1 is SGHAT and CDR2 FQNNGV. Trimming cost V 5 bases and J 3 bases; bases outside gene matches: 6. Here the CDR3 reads CASSLGQGRYNEQFF. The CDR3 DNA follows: TGTGCCAGCAGCCTAGGACAGGGTCGCTACAATGAGCAGTTCTTC.

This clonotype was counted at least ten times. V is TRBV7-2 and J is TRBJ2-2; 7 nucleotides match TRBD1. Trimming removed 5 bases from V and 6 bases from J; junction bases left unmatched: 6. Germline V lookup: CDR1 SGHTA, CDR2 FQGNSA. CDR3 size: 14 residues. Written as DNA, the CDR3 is TGTGCCAGCAGCCAGGGACAGCCCGCCGGGGAGCTGTTTTTT. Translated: CASSQGQPAGELFF.